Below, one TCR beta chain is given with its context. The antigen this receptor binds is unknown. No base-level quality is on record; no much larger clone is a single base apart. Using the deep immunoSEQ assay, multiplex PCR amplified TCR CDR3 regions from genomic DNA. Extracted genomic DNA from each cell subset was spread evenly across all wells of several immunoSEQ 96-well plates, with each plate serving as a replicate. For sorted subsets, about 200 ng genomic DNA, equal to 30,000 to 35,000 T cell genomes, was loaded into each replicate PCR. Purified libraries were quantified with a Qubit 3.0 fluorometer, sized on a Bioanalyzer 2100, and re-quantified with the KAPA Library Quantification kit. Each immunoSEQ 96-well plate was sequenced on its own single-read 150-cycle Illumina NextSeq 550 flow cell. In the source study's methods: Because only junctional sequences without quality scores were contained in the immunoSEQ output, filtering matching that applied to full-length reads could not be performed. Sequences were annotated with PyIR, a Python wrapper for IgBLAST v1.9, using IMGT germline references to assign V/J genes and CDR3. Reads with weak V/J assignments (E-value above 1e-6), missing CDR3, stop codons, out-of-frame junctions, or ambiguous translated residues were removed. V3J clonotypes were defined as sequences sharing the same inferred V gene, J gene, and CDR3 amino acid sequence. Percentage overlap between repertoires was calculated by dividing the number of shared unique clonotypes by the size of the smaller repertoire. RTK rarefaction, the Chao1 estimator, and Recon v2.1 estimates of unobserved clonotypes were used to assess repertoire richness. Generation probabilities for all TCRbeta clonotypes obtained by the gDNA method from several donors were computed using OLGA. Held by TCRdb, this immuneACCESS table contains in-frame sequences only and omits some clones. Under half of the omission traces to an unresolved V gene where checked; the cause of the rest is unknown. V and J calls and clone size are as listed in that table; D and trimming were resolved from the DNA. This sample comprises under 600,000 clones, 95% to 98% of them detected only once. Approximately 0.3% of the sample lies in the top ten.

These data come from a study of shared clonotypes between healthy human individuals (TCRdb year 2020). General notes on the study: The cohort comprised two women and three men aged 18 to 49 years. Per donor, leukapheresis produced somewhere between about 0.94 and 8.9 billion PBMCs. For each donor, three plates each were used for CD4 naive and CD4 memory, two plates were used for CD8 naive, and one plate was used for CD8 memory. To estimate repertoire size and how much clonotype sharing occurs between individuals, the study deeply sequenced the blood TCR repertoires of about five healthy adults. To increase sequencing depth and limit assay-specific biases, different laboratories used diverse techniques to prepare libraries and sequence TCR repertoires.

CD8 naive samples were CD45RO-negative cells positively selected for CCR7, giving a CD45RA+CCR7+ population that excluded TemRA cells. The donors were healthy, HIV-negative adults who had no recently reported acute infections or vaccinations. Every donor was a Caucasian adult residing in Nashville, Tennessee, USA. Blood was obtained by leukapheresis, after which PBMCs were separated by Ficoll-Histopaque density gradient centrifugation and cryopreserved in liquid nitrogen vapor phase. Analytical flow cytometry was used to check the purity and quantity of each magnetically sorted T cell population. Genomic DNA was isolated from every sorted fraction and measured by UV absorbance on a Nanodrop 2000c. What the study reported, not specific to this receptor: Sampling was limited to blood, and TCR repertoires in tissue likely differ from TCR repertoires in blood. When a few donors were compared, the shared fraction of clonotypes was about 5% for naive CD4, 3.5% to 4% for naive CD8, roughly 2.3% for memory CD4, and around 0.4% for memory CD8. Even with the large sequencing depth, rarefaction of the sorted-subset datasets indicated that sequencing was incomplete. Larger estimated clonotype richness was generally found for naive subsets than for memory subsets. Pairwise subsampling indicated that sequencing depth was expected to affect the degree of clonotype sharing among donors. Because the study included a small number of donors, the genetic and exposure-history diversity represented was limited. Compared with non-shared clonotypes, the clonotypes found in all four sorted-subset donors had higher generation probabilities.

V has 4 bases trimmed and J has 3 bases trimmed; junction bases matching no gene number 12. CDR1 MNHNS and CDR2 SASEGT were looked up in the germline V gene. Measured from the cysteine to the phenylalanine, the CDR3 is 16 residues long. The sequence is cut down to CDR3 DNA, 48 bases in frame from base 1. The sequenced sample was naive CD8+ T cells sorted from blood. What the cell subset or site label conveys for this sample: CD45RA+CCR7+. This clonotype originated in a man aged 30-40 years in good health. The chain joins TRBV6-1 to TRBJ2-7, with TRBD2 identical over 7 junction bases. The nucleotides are TGTGCCAGCAGTGTAGTGGCGGGAGATACGATCTACGAGCAGTACTTC. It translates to CASSVVAGDTIYEQYF.